Below, 30 T cell receptor beta chains from the same sample are listed, as sequenced in a study of molecular identifiers for immune sequencing clone quantification. TCRdb passed the PCR reads through MiXCR, listing each CDR3 protein once. Of around 20,000 distinct CDR3 sequences in the sample, more than 15% are singletons; the top ten hold 0.99%. Material for sequencing was naive CD8+ T cells from blood, with Jurkat cell RNA spiked in. The subset is: FACS-sorted CD8+CD4-CCR7+CD45RA+ naive T cells. The receptors were sampled from a human donor in good health. Some libraries in this study had Jurkat cell RNA spiked in.

In regard to this clonotype: This may be a read error: a much more frequent sequence differs by one nucleotide. The genes are TRBV12-5 and TRBJ2-2, with D hard to call. This CDR3 is 12 amino acids long. CDR1 LGHNT and CDR2 FRNRAP come from the germline V gene. The ends were cut back, 8 bases at V and 5 bases at J, with 9 bases in the middle. In nucleotides, the CDR3 is TGTGCTAGTTTCGCGAGGACCGGGGAGCTGTTTTTT. Amino acids: CASFARTGELFF.

This clonotype came up many times. The rearrangement uses TRBV4-2 and TRBJ2-1; a weak D match, TRBD2 (6 bases). V lost 7 bases and J lost 10, with 14 bases in between. This CDR3 is built from 12 residues. Per germline, CDR1 LGHNA and CDR2 YNFKEQ. CDR3 nucleotides: TGTGCCAGCACCCCCGGAGCGGGCGAGCAGTTCTTC. Translating gives CASTPGAGEQFF.

This clonotype was detected ten times or more. This sequence joins TRBV5-6 and TRBJ1-1; 8 nucleotides line up with TRBD1. V was clipped by 0 bases and J by 4 bases; unmatched bases: 2. The germline CDR1 and CDR2 sequences are SGHDT and YYEEEE. This CDR3 is 14 amino acids long. In nucleotides, the CDR3 is TGTGCCAGCAGCTTGGATACAGGGGGCACTGAAGCTTTCTTT. Translation: CASSLDTGGTEAFF.

This clonotype was counted a few times. A much bigger clone sits one base away, suggesting this may be a read error. This rearrangement joins TRBV19 to TRBJ1-2; D is undetermined. The CDR3 loop spans 15 amino acids. The V end was cut by 2 bases, the J end by 2 bases, with 12 bases between. CDR1 is LNHDA and CDR2 is SQIVND in the germline V gene (reference sequence). The CDR3 protein is CASSIKAETNYGYTF. The CDR3 DNA is TGTGCCAGTAGTATAAAGGCAGAAACCAACTATGGCTACACCTTC.

This clonotype was counted at least ten times. The V call is TRBV24-1, the J call TRBJ1-5; 8 bases agree with TRBD1. CDR1 and CDR2 from the germline V gene are KGHDR and SFDVKD. V dropped 9 bases and J dropped 0; count of bases not matched to a gene: 6. The CDR3 spans 15 residues. The CDR3: CATGQTGVSNQPQHF. As DNA, the CDR3 is TGTGCCACCGGCCAGACAGGGGTTAGCAATCAGCCCCAGCATTTT.

This clonotype was found many times. The chain employs TRBV14 and TRBJ2-3; 12 nucleotides match TRBD2. V lost 3 bases, J lost 2 bases, and 3 bases stayed unmatched. CDR1 and CDR2 (germline): SGHDN, FVKESK. This CDR3 has 16 residues. The CDR3 protein is CASSHRLAGVTDTQYF. In DNA, the CDR3 is TGTGCCAGCAGCCATAGACTAGCGGGGGTCACAGATACGCAGTATTTT.

This clonotype was found many times. The chain employs TRBV5-8 and TRBJ1-1, with D perhaps matching TRBD1 (5 bases). V was trimmed by 1 base and J by 3 bases, leaving 13 bases between them. The germline gives CDR1 SGHTS, CDR2 YDEGEE. This CDR3 comprises 15 residues. In DNA, the CDR3 is TGTGCCAGCAGCTTGTCCCGGGGACGGGACACTGAAGCTTTCTTT. Amino acids: CASSLSRGRDTEAFF.

This clonotype has only one observation. A much bigger clone sits one base away, suggesting this may be a read error. The chain recombines TRBV12-3 or TRBV12-4 with TRBJ2-1; D might be TRBD2 (6 bases). This CDR3 region has 15 residues. CDR3 sequence: CASSLVRGYNNEQLF. The CDR3 coding sequence is TGTGCCAGCAGCTTAGTCCGGGGGTATAACAATGAGCAGCTCTTC.

This clonotype showed up many times. The gene calls are TRBV12-3 or TRBV12-4 and TRBJ1-1; D is undetermined. The V end was cut by 1 base, the J end by 1 base, with 4 bases between. The CDR3 contains 13 residues. The CDR3 DNA reads as TGTGCCAGCAGTTTAGGCAGGAACACTGAAGCTTTCTTT. The encoded protein is CASSLGRNTEAFF.

This clonotype was seen repeatedly, ten times or more. The rearrangement uses TRBV14 and TRBJ1-4, with D hard to call. The CDR3 extends over 14 amino acids. The germline V gene has CDR1 SGHDN and CDR2 FVKESK. The ends were cut back, 0 bases at V and 6 bases at J, with 8 bases in the middle. CDR3 protein: CASSQDIEDEKLFF. The CDR3 region has the DNA TGTGCCAGCAGCCAAGATATAGAGGATGAAAAACTGTTTTTT.

The sample holds many counts of this clonotype. The chain uses TRBV9 and TRBJ2-1; 7 bases are a match to TRBD1. Unmatched junction bases numbered 19, after V lost 3 bases and J lost 7 bases. Germline CDR1 is SGDLS and CDR2 is YYNGEE. CDR3 length equals 18 residues. In DNA, the CDR3 is TGTGCCAGCAGCGCAGAGATTTATTTCCGGGACAGTGAGAATGAGCAGTTCTTC. Translation: CASSAEIYFRDSENEQFF.

The table lists this clonotype with many counts. The J gene is TRBJ2-2, the V gene TRBV4-1, with D maybe TRBD1 (5 bases). CDR1 is MGHRA, CDR2 YSYEKL, per germline. V lost 4 bases and J 6 bases, leaving 12 bases between the germline ends. The CDR3 totals 14 residues. The CDR3 spells CASSPMQGSGELFF. The CDR3 bases are TGCGCCAGCAGCCCCATGCAGGGCTCCGGGGAGCTGTTTTTT.

As concerns this clonotype: Given a much more abundant clone one base away, this may be a read error. No conserved phenylalanine or tryptophan ends this CDR3, so it is likely a read error. The CDR3 nucleotides are TGTGCCAGCAGCCAAGATAGTTTGCTAGCGGGGGGGGTTCCCACAGATACGCAGTATCTT. Encoded protein: CASSQDSLLAGGVPTDTQYL. This chain links TRBV3-1 with TRBJ2-3; 12 bases are a match to TRBD2. There are 20 residues in the CDR3. Unmatched junction bases numbered 12, after V lost 0 bases and J lost 2 bases. Germline V lookup: CDR1 LGHDT, CDR2 YNNKEL (reference sequence).

In its sample, this clonotype was seen many times. The rearrangement uses TRBV5-4 and TRBJ2-7, with a weak D call TRBD2 (5 bases). V lost 0 bases and J 2 bases, leaving 12 bases between the germline ends. The germline gives CDR1 SGHNT, CDR2 YYREEE (reference sequence). The length of the CDR3 is 15 residues. The CDR3 loop is CASSLDAGPAYEQYF. DNA of the CDR3: TGTGCCAGCAGCTTGGACGCGGGCCCAGCCTACGAGCAGTACTTC.

Many counts were recorded for this clonotype. The rearrangement uses TRBV29-1 and TRBJ1-1; D not certain. CDR1 is SQVTM, CDR2 ANQGSEA, per germline. Trimming cost V 4 bases and J 10 bases, with 13 bases left between them. The CDR3 sequence is 11 residues long. Here the CDR3 DNA reads TGCAGCGTTGGAAATGATTGGGGAGCTTTCTTT. Translating it yields CSVGNDWGAFF.

There are many counts of this clonotype. V gene TRBV11-2 combines with J gene TRBJ2-1; unclear D gene. Germline V lookup: CDR1 SGHAT, CDR2 FQNNGV. The CDR3 is made up of 13 amino acids. V was shortened by 5 bases and J by 5 bases, with 10 bases between the two germline ends. This CDR3 reads CASSPYINNEQFF. CDR3 sequence (DNA): TGTGCCAGCAGCCCCTACATCAACAATGAGCAGTTCTTC.

This clonotype was picked up a small number of times. A read error may explain this, as a much larger clone is one base away. The V and J genes are TRBV21-1 and TRBJ1-1; TRBD1, the table's D call, lacks a check against the DNA. TRBV21-1 is a listed pseudogene. CDR3 length equals 18 residues. CDR3 loop: CASSLHIGQGRLGTEALF. In nucleotides, the CDR3 is TGTGCCAGCAGCCTACATATTGGACAGGGGAGATTGGGAACTGAAGCTCTCTTT.

The sample holds many counts of this clonotype. The chain carries TRBV5-1 and TRBJ2-1, with D possibly matching TRBD2 (5 bases). V lost 2 bases and J 6 bases, leaving 9 bases between the germline ends. CDR1 is SGHRS and CDR2 is YFSETQ in the germline V gene. The CDR3 covers 13 residues. The CDR3: CASSFSSSNEQFF. The CDR3, as DNA: TGCGCCAGCAGCTTCTCTAGCAGCAATGAGCAGTTCTTC.

The V gene is TRBV29-1, the J gene TRBJ2-1; 9 bases are shared with TRBD1. The germline gives CDR1 SQVTM, CDR2 ANQGSEA. The CDR3 is 14 residues long. Trimming removed 6 bases from V and 8 bases from J; junction bases left unmatched: 11. CDR3 coding DNA: TGCAGCGTCGGGACAGGGTCGTTGGGTGATGAGCAGTTCTTC. This sequence encodes CSVGTGSLGDEQFF.

Many counts were recorded for this clonotype. V and J are TRBV7-2 and TRBJ2-1; D uncertain. Germline V gene data show CDR1 as SGHTA and CDR2 as FQGNSA. CDR3 length: 13 amino acids. The V end lost 5 bases, the J end lost 5 bases, and 10 bases lay between the germline ends. The chain's CDR3 is CASSLLMHNEQFF. The DNA for the CDR3 is TGTGCCAGCAGCCTCTTAATGCACAATGAGCAGTTCTTC.

This clonotype was detected many times. The chain carries TRBV2 and TRBJ2-5; D may be TRBD1 or TRBD2 (5 bases each). V lost 8 bases and J lost 3, with 22 bases in between. The CDR3 extends over 16 amino acids. From germline, CDR1 is SNHLY and CDR2 FYNNEI. CDR3 residues: CASCALAGTPEETQYF. The CDR3 DNA reads TGTGCCAGCTGTGCCCTAGCAGGGACCCCCGAAGAGACCCAGTACTTC.

The chain employs TRBV5-6 and TRBJ1-5; 9 positions agree with TRBD1. Germline CDR1 is SGHDT and CDR2 is YYEEEE. The V and J ends lost 1 base and 2 bases, in that order; junction bases with no gene match: 7. The CDR3 has 17 amino acids. CDR3 DNA sequence: TGTGCCAGCAGCTTGAGGAGGGACAGGGTAGGCAATCAGCCCCAGCATTTT. Translating it yields CASSLRRDRVGNQPQHF.

The rearrangement uses TRBV14 and TRBJ1-2, with D uncertain. The CDR3 sequence is 14 residues long. V gave up 0 bases and J gave up 3 bases, with 8 bases separating them. Germline V gives CDR1 SGHDN, CDR2 FVKESK. This chain's CDR3 is CASSQDTFDYGYTF. Written as DNA, the CDR3 is TGTGCCAGCAGCCAAGATACGTTCGACTATGGCTACACCTTC.

This clonotype was counted many times. This chain uses TRBV2 with TRBJ2-5; 8 nucleotides line up with TRBD2. The J segment lost 4 bases and the V segment lost 2 bases, leaving 0 bases of the junction unmatched. CDR3 length: 13 amino acids. The germline CDR1 and CDR2 sequences are SNHLY and FYNNEI. The CDR3, as DNA: TGTGCCAGCAGTGAACTAGCGGGAGAGACCCAGTACTTC. Translated, it gives CASSELAGETQYF.

The V call is TRBV27, the J call TRBJ2-1; TRBD1 aligns across 10 bases. The junction had 10 bases not matched to a gene; V was cut back by 5 bases and J by 9 bases. Germline V CDR1 and CDR2: MNHEY, SMNVEV (reference sequence). This CDR3 comprises 15 residues. As DNA, the CDR3 is TGTGCCAGCAGTGGGACAGGGGTACCCCACAGTGAGCAGTTCTTC. Its translation is CASSGTGVPHSEQFF.

Notes on this clonotype: A much larger clone lies a single base off, so this may be a read error. The final CDR3 position lacks the conserved phenylalanine or tryptophan, pointing to a likely read error. The chain is built from TRBV27 and TRBJ1-5; D possibly corresponds to TRBD1 (6 bases). In germline, CDR1 is MNHEY, CDR2 SMNVEV (reference sequence). The CDR3 length is 13 residues. The germline V and J ends were trimmed by 5 bases and 9 bases, with 14 bases remaining between them. For the CDR3, the DNA is TGTGCCAGCAGTCTTGGACAGAGATGGCCCCAGCATCTT. It is translated as CASSLGQRWPQHL.

This clonotype was seen just once. A much larger clone differs by one base, so this may be a read error. This chain joins TRBV4-3 and TRBJ2-6; D is uncertain. Germline-derived CDR1 and CDR2 are LGHNA and YSLEER. The length of the CDR3 is 16 residues. The CDR3 nucleotides are TGCGTCAGCAGCCAAGATAGGGCCATGGGGGCCAACGTCCTGACTTTC. It yields the protein CVSSQDRAMGANVLTF.

This clonotype was counted at least ten times. V gene TRBV6-2 or TRBV6-3 combines with J gene TRBJ2-5, with a tentative D call TRBD2 (6 bases). Trimming cost V 6 bases and J 2 bases, with 13 bases left between them. The CDR3 runs 14 residues. Germline CDR1 reads MNHEY; CDR2 reads SVGEGT. CDR3 DNA: TGTGCCAGCAGCCCCCCTAGCGCACAAGAGACCCAGTACTTC. It is translated as CASSPPSAQETQYF.

As regards this clonotype: A much larger clone differs from this one at a single base, so this may be a read error. The chain uses TRBV13 and TRBJ2-3; TRBD2 is a possible D gene (6 bases). Looked up from germline, CDR1 is PRHDT and CDR2 is FYEKMQ (reference sequence). The CDR3 length is 14 residues. V was pared by 5 bases and J by 7 bases, with 16 bases between. In DNA, the CDR3 is TGTGCCAGCAGCGATCCCAACGGCGGGAATACGCAGTATTTT. Translating it yields CASSDPNGGNTQYF.

This clonotype came up many times. The genes are TRBV4-3 and TRBJ2-1; TRBD2 agrees at 14 bases. This CDR3 comprises 17 residues. Germline V lookup: CDR1 LGHNA, CDR2 YSLEER. V dropped 0 bases and J dropped 8; count of bases not matched to a gene: 6. The CDR3: CASSQDSGTSGGYEQFF. The CDR3 nucleotides read TGCGCCAGCAGCCAAGATAGCGGGACTAGCGGGGGATATGAGCAGTTCTTC.